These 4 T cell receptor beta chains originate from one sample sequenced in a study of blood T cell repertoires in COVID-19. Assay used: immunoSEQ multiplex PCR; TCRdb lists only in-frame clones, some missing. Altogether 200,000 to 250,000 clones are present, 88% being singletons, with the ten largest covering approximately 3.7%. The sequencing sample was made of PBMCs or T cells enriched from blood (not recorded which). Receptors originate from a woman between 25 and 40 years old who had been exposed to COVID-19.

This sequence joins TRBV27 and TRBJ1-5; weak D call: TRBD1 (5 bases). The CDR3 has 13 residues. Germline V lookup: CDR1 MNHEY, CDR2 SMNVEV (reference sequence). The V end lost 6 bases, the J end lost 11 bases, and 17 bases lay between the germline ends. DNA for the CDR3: TGTGCCAGCAGGCCCGGAGACAGAAAGGCCCAGCATTTT. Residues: CASRPGDRKAQHF.

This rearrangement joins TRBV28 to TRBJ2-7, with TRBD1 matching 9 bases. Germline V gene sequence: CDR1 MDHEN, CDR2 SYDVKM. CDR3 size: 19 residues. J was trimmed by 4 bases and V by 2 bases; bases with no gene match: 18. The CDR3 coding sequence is TGTGCCAGCAGTTTAAGGGTTTTGCTATTGGACAGGGGACCTTACGAGCAGTACTTC. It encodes CASSLRVLLLDRGPYEQYF.

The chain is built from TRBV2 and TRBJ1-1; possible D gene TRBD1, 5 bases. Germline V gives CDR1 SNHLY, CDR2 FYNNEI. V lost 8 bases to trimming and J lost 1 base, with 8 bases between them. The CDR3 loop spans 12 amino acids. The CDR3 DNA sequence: TGTGCCAGCTCTGGACAGAACACTGAAGCTTTCTTT. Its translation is CASSGQNTEAFF.

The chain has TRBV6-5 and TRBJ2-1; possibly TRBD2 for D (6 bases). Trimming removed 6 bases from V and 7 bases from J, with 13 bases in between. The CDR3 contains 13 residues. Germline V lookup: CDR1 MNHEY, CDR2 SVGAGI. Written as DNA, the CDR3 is TGTGCCAGCAGCCGGGACTGGCAGAATGAGCAGTTCTTC. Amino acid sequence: CASSRDWQNEQFF.